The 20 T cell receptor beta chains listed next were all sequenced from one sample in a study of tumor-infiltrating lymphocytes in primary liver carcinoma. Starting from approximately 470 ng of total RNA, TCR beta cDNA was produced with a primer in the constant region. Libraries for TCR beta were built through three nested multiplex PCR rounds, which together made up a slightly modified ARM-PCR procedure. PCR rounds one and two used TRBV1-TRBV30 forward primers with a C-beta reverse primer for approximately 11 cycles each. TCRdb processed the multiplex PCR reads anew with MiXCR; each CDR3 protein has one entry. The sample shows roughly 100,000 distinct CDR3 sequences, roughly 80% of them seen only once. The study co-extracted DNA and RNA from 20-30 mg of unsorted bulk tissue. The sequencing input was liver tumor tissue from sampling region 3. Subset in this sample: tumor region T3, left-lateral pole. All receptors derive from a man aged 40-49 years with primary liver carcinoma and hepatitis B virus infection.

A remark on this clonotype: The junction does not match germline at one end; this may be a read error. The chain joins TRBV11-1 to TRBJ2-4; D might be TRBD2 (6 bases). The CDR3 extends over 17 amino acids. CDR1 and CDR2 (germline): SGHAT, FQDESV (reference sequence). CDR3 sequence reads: CANSFPGSCGTKNIQYF. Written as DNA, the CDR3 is TGTGCCAACAGCTTTCCCGGGAGTTGCGGGACCAAAAACATTCAGTACTTT.

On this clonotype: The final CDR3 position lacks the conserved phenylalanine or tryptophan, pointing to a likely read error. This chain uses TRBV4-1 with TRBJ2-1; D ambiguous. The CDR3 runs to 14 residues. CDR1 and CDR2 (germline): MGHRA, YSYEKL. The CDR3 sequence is CASSQVEVWNGQFL. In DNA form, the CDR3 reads TGCGCCAGCAGCCAAGTTGAGGTGTGGAATGGGCAGTTCCTC.

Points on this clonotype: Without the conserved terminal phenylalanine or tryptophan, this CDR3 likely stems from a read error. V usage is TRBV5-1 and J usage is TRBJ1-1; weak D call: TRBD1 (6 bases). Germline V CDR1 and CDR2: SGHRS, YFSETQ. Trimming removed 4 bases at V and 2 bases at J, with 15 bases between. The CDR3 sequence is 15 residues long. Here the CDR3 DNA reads TGCGCCAGCAGCGACAGGCCGGGGTGTAACACTGAAGCTTTCTCT. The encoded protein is CASSDRPGCNTEAFS.

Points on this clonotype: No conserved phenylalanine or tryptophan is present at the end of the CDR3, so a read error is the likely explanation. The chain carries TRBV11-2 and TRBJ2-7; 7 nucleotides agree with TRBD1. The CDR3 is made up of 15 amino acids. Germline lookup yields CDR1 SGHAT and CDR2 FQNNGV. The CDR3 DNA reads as TGTGTCAGCAACTTACGATGTACAGGGGAAAACGAGCAGTACATC. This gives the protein CVSNLRCTGENEQYI.

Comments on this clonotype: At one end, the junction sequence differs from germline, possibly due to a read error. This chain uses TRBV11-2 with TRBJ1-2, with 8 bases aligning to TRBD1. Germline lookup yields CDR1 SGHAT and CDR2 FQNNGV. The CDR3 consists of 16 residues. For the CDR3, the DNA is TGCGTCAGCAGCTTAGATGGCGGGACAGGAAACTATGGCTACACCTTC. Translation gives CVSSLDGGTGNYGYTF.

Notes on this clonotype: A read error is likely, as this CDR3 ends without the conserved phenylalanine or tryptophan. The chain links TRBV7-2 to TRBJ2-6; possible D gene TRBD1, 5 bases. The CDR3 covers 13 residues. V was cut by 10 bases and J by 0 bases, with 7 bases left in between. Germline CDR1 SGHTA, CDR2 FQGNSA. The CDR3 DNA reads TGTGCCACAGGGATCTCTGGGGCCAACGTCCTGACTATC. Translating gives CATGISGANVLTI.

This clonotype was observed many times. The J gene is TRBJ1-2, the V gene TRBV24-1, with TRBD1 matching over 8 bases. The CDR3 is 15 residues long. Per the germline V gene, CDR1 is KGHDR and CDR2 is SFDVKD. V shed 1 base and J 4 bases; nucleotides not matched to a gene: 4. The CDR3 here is CATSDFRGTGYGYTF. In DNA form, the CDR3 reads TGTGCCACCAGTGATTTTCGGGGGACAGGCTATGGCTACACCTTC.

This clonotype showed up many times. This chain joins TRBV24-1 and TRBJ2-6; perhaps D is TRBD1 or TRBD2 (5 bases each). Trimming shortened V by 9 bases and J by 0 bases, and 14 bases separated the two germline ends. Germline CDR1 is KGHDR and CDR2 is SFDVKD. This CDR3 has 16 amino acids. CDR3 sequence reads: CATGKPGGSGANVLTF. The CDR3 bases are TGTGCCACCGGAAAACCTGGGGGCTCTGGGGCCAACGTCCTGACTTTC.

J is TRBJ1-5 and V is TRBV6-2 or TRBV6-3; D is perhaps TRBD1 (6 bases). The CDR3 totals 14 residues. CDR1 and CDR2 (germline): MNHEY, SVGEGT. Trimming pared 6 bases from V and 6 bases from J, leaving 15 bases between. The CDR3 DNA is TGTGCCAGCAGACCCCCGTACAGGGCTCAGCCCCAGCATTTT. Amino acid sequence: CASRPPYRAQPQHF.

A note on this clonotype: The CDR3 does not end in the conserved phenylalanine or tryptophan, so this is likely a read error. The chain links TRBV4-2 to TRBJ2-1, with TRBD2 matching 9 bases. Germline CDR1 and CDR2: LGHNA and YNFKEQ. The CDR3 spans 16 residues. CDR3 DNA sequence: TGTGCCAGTAGCCAAGAGCGAGCGGGAGGTTACAATGAGCAGTTCTTA. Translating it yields CASSQERAGGYNEQFL.

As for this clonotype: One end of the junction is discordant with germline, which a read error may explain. CDR3 in DNA: TGTGCCAGCAATGTCAAGGTTGCAGATACGCAGTGTTTT. Its translation: CASNVKVADTQCF. The gene calls are TRBV6-4 and TRBJ2-3; no firm D call. CDR1 and CDR2 from the germline V gene are MRHNA and SNTAGT. This CDR3 has 13 residues.

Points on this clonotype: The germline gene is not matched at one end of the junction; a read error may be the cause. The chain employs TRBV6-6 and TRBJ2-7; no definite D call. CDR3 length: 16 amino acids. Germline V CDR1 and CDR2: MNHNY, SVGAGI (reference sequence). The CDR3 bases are TGTGCCAACAGTTACCCCGTAGCCGGCCGCACCTACGAGGAGTACTTC. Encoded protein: CANSYPVAGRTYEEYF.

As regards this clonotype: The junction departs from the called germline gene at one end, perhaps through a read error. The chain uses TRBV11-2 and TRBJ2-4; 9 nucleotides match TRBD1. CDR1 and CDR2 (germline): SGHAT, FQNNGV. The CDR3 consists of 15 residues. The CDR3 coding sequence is TGTGCCAGCAGCTTACGATGGACAGGGGAAAAAATTCAGTACTTC. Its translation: CASSLRWTGEKIQYF.

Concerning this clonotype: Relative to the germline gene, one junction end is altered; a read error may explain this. This CDR3 reads CVSSFGLSYEHYF. CDR3 nucleotides: TGTGTCAGCAGCTTCGGACTCTCCTACGAGCACTACTTC. The gene calls are TRBV5-5 and TRBJ2-7; tentatively, D is TRBD2 (5 bases). Germline CDR1 is SGHKS and CDR2 is YYEKEE (reference sequence). The CDR3 runs to 13 residues.

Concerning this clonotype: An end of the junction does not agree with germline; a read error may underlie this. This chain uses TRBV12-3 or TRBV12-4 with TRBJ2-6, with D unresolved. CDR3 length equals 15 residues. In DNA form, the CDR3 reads TGCGCCAGCACCCTGGGATTTAATGGGACCAACGTCCTGACTTTC. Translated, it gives CASTLGFNGTNVLTF.

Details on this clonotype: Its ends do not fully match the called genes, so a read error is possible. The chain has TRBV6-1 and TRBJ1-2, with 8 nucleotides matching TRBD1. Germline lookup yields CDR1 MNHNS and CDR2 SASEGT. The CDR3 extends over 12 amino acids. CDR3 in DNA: TGTGCCAGCAGTGAAGGCAGGGGGCGGTACGCCTTC. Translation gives CASSEGRGRYAF.

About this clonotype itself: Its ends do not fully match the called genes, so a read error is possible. In nucleotides, the CDR3 is TGCAGCGTAATTCACGGGCTAGGCATTCAATACTTC. It encodes CSVIHGLGIQYF. This sequence joins TRBV29-1 and TRBJ2-4; D unclear. This CDR3 has 12 residues. CDR1 and CDR2 from the germline V gene are SQVTM and ANQGSEA. Full variable domain (outside the CDR3, taken from reference TRBV29-1 and TRBJ2-4): SAVISQKPSRDICQRGTSLTIQCQVDSQVTMMFWYRQQPGQSLTLIATANQGSEATYESGFVIDKFPISRPNLTFSTLTVSNMSPEDSSIYLCSVIHGLGIQYFGAGTRLSVL.

The CDR3: CNDMTAIYGYTF. The CDR3 DNA follows: TGCAACGATATGACAGCCATATATGGCTACACCTTC. This chain links TRBV29-1 with TRBJ1-2; tentatively, D is TRBD1 (5 bases). This CDR3 comprises 12 residues. Per the germline V gene, CDR1 is SQVTM and CDR2 is ANQGSEA.

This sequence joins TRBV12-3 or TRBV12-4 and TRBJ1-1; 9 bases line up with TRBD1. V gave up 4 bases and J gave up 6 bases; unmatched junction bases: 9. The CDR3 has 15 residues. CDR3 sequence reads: CASSSRTGDRSEAFF. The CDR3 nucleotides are TGTGCCAGCAGTTCCCGGACAGGGGACAGATCTGAAGCTTTCTTT.

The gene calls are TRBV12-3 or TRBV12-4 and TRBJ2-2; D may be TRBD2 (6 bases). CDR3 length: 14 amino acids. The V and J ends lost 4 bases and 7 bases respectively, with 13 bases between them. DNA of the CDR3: TGTGCCAGCAGTTGGGGGAGGCATGTCGGGGAGCTGTTTTTT. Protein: CASSWGRHVGELFF.